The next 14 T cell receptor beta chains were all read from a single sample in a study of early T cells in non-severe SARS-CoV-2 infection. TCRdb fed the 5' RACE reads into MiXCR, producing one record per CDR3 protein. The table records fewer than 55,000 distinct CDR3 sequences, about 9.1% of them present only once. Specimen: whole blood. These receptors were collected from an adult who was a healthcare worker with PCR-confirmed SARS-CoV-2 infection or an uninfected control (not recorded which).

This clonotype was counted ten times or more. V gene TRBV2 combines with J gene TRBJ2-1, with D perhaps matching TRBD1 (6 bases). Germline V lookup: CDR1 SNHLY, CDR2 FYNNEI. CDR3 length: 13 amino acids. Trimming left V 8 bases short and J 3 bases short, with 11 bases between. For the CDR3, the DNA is TGTGCCAGCGTAAAGGACAGCTACAATGAGCAGTTCTTC. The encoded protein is CASVKDSYNEQFF.

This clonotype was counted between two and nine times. The CDR3 DNA follows: TGTGCCAGCAGCTCCCAGGGTAGGGGTGGCACTGAAGCTTTCTTT. Residues: CASSSQGRGGTEAFF. The chain carries TRBV7-3 and TRBJ1-1, with D maybe TRBD1 (5 bases). From germline, CDR1 is SGHTA and CDR2 FQGTGA. Trimming shortened V by 4 bases and J by 4 bases, and 16 bases separated the two germline ends. The length of the CDR3 is 15 residues.

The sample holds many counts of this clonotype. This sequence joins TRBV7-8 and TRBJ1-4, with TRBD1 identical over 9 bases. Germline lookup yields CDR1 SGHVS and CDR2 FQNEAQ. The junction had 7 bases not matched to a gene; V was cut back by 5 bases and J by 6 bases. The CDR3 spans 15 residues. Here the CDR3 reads CASSMVQGAYEKLFF. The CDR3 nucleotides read TGTGCCAGCAGCATGGTACAGGGGGCTTATGAAAAACTGTTTTTT.

The DNA of the CDR3 is TGTGCCAGCAGCTTAGTAGGGCAGATCTACAATGAGCAGTTCTTC. It translates to CASSLVGQIYNEQFF. The chain joins TRBV7-9 to TRBJ2-1, with D hard to call. The CDR3 totals 15 residues. Germline-derived CDR1 and CDR2 are SEHNR and FQNEAQ (reference sequence). The germline V and J ends were trimmed by 1 base and 3 bases, with 10 bases remaining between them.

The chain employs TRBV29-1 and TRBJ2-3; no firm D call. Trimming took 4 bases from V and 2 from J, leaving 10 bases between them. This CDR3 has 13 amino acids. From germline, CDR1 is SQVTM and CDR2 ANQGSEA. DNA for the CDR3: TGCAGCGTTGTTCCCCAGAACACAGATACGCAGTATTTT. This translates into CSVVPQNTDTQYF.

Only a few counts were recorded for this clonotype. The CDR3 bases are TGTGCCAGCCGCGGGGGGTCCTACGAGCAGTACTTC. The encoded protein is CASRGGSYEQYF. The chain has TRBV7-9 and TRBJ2-7, with TRBD2 matching over 8 bases. V shed 8 bases and J 1 base; nucleotides not matched to a gene: 1. This CDR3 comprises 12 residues. The germline V gene has CDR1 SEHNR and CDR2 FQNEAQ (reference sequence).

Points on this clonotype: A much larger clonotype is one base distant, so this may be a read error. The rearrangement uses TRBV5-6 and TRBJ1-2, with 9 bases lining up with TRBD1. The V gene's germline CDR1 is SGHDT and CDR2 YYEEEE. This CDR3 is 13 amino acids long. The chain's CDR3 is CAGSHRGPSGYTF. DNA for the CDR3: TGTGCCGGCAGCCACAGGGGGCCGAGTGGCTACACCTTC.

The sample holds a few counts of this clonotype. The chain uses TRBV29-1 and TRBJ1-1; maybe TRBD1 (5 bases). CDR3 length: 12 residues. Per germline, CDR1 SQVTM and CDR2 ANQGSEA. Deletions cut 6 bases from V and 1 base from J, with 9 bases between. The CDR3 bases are TGCAGCGTATATACAGGGAACACTGAAGCTTTCTTT. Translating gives CSVYTGNTEAFF. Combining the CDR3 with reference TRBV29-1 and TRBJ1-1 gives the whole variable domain SAVISQKPSRDICQRGTSLTIQCQVDSQVTMMFWYRQQPGQSLTLIATANQGSEATYESGFVIDKFPISRPNLTFSTLTVSNMSPEDSSIYLCSVYTGNTEAFFGQGTRLTVV.

The CDR3 region has the DNA TGTGCCAGCAGCCCCAGCGGGCCTGAGACCCAGTACTTC. This codes for CASSPSGPETQYF. This rearrangement joins TRBV13 to TRBJ2-5; possible D gene TRBD2, 6 bases. From germline, CDR1 is PRHDT and CDR2 FYEKMQ (reference sequence). CDR3 size: 13 residues. The V end lost 5 bases, the J end lost 5 bases, and 12 bases lay between the germline ends.

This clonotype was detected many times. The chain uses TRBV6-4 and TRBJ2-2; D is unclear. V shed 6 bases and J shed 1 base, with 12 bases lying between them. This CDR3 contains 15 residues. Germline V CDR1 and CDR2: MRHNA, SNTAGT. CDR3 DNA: TGTGCCAGCAGCACCTCTTTCGGGAACACCGGGGAGCTGTTTTTT. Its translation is CASSTSFGNTGELFF.

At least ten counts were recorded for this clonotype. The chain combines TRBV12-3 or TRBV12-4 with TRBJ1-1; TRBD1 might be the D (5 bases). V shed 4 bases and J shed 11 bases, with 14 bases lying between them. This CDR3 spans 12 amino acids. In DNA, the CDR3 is TGTGCCAGCAGTTCCCAAAGGGGTAAGGCTTTCTTT. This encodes CASSSQRGKAFF.

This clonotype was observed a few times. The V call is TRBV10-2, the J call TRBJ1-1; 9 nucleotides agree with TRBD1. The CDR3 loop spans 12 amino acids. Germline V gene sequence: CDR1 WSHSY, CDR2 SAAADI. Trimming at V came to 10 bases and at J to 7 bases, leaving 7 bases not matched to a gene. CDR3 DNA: TGCGCCACCAAGACAGGGGGATTTGAAGCTTTCTTT. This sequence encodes CATKTGGFEAFF.

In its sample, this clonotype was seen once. The CDR3 loop reads CSARDTFRLETQYF. The CDR3 nucleotides read TGCAGTGCTAGAGACACATTTCGTCTAGAGACCCAGTACTTC. The chain combines TRBV20-1 with TRBJ2-5, with D uncertain. The CDR3 runs 14 residues. Trimming left V 0 bases short and J 4 bases short, with 12 bases between. Germline CDR1 and CDR2: DFQATT and SNEGSKA (reference sequence).

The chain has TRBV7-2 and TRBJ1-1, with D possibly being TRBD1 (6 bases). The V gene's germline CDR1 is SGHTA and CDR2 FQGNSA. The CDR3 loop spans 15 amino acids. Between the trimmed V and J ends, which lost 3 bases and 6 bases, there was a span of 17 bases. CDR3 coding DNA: TGTGCCAGCAGCTTGCACCACAGGGTAGGGTCTGAAGCTTTCTTT. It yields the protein CASSLHHRVGSEAFF.